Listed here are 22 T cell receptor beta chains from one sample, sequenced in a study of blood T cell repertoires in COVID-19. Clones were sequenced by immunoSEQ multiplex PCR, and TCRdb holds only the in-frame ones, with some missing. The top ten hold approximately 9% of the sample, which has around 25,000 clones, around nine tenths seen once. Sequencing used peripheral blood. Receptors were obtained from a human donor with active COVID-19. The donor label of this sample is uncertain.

The CDR3 coding sequence is TGTGCCAGCAGCCAAGAGGGAGGAGGGCGCTACGAGCAGTACTTC. Translated: CASSQEGGGRYEQYF. The chain carries TRBV3-1 (or the pseudogene TRBV3-2) and TRBJ2-7; D perhaps matches TRBD2 (6 bases). The CDR3 is 15 amino acids. Germline CDR1 and CDR2: LGHDT and YNNKEL (reference sequence). Trimming removed 0 bases at V and 3 bases at J, with 12 bases between.

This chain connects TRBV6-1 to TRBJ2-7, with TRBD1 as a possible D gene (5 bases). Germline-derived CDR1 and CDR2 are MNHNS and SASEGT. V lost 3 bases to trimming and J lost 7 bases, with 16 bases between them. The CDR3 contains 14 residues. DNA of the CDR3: TGTGCCAGCAGTGACAGGGCACTTCGAGTGGAGCAGTACTTC. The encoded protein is CASSDRALRVEQYF.

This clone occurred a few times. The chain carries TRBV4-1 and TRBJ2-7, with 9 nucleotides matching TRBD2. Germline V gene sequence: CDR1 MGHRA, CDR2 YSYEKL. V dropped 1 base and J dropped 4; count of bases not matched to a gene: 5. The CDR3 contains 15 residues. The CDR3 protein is CASSQGAGGLYEQYF. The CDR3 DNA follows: TGCGCCAGCAGCCAAGGAGCGGGAGGTTTGTACGAGCAGTACTTC.

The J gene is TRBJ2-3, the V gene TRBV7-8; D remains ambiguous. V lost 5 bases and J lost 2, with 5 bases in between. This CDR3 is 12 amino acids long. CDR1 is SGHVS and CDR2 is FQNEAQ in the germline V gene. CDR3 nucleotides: TGTGCCAGCAGCCCTTACACAGATACGCAGTATTTT. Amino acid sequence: CASSPYTDTQYF.

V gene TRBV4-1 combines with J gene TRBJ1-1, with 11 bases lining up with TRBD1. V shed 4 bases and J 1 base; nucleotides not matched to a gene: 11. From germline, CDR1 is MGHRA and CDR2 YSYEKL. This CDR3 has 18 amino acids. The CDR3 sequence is CASSPLGTGGPGNTEAFF. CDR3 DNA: TGCGCCAGCAGCCCCTTAGGGACAGGGGGGCCCGGGAACACTGAAGCTTTCTTT.

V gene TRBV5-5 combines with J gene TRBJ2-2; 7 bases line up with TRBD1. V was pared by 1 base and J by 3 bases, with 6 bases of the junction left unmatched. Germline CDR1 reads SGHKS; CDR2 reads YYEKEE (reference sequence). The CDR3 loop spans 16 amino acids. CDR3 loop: CASSLTVTGDTGELFF. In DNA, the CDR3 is TGTGCCAGCAGCTTGACGGTAACAGGGGACACCGGGGAGCTGTTTTTT.

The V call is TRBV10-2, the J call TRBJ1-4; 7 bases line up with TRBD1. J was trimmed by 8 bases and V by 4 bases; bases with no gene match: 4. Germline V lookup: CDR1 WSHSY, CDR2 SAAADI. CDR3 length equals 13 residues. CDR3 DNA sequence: TGCGCCAGCAGTGGCCCGGACAGGGAAAAACTGTTTTTT. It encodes CASSGPDREKLFF.

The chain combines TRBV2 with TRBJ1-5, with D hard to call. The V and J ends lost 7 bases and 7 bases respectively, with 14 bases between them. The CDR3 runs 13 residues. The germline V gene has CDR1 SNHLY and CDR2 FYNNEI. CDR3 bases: TGTGCCAGCAATTTAGGAGGTCGGCAGCCCCAGCATTTT. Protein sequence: CASNLGGRQPQHF.

CDR3 protein: CASSQDWCRELFF. In DNA, the CDR3 is TGTGCCAGCAGTCAAGACTGGTGCAGGGAGCTGTTTTTT. The chain links TRBV21-1 to TRBJ2-2; the D call in the table, TRBD2, was not verified against the DNA. TRBV21-1 is designated a pseudogene. CDR3 length: 13 amino acids.

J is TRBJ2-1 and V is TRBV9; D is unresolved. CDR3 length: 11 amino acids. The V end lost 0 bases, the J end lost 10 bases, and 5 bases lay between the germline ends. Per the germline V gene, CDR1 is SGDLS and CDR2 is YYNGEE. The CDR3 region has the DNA TGTGCCAGCAGCGTAGGAGGCGAGCAGTTCTTC. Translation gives CASSVGGEQFF.

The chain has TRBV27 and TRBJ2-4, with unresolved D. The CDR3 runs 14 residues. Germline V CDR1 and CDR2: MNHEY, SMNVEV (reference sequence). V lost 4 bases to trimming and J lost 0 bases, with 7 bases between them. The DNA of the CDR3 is TGTGCCAGCAGTTCCGCGCTAGCCAAAAACATTCAGTACTTC. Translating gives CASSSALAKNIQYF.

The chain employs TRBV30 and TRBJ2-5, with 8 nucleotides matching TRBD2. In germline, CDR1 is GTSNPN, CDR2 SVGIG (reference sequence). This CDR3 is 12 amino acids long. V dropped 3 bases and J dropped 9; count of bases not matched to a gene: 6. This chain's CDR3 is CAWRLSGSAQYF. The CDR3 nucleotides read TGTGCCTGGAGGCTCAGCGGGAGTGCCCAGTACTTC.

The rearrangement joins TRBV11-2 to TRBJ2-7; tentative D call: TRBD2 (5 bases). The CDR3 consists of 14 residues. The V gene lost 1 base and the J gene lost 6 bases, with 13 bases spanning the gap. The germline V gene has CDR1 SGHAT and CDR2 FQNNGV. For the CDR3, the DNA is TGTGCCAGCAGCTTAGGCCCGACCCGGGGCGAGCAGTACTTC. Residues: CASSLGPTRGEQYF.

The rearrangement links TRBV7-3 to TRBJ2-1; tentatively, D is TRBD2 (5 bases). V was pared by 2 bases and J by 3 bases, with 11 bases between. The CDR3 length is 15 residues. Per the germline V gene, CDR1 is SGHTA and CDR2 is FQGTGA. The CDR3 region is CASSLALGSYNEQFF. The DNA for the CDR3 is TGTGCCAGCAGCTTAGCCCTTGGGAGCTACAATGAGCAGTTCTTC.

The CDR3 spells CASSRRDTSSYEQYF. The CDR3 nucleotides are TGTGCCAGCAGCCGCCGGGACACAAGCTCCTACGAGCAGTACTTC. This rearrangement joins TRBV7-9 to TRBJ2-7, with D maybe TRBD1 (6 bases). This CDR3 region has 15 residues. The V gene's germline CDR1 is SEHNR and CDR2 FQNEAQ (reference sequence). Trimming pared 5 bases from V and 0 bases from J, leaving 14 bases between.

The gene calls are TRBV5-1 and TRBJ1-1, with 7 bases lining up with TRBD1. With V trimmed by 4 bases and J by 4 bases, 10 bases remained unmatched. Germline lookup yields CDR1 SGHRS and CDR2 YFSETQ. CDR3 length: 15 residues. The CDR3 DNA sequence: TGCGCCAGCAGCACCGAGATGAACAGGGGCACTGAAGCTTTCTTT. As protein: CASSTEMNRGTEAFF.

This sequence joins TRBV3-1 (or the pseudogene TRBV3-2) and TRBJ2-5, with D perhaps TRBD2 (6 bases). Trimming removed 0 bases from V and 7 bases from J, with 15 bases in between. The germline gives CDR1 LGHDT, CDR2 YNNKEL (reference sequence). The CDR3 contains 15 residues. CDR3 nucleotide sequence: TGTGCCAGCAGCCAAGACCTAACAACCGGGGGGACCCAGTACTTC. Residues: CASSQDLTTGGTQYF.

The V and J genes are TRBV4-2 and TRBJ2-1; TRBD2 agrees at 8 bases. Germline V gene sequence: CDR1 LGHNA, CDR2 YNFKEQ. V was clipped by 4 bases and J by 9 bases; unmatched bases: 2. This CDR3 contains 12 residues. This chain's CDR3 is CASSLSGGEQFF. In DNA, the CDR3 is TGTGCCAGCAGCCTGAGCGGGGGTGAGCAGTTCTTC.

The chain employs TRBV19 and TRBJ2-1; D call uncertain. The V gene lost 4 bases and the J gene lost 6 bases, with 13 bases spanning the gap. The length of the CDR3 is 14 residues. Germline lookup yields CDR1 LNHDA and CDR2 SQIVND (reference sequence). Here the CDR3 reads CASSSSAAANEQFF. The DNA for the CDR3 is TGTGCCAGTAGTAGTTCGGCGGCGGCCAATGAGCAGTTCTTC.

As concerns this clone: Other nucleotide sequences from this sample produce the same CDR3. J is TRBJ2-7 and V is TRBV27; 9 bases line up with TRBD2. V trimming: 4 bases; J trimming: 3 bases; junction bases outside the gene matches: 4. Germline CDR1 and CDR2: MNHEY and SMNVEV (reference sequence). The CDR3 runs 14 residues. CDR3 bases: TGTGCCAGCAGTTCGATAGCGGGAGTCTACGAGCAGTACTTC. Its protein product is CASSSIAGVYEQYF.

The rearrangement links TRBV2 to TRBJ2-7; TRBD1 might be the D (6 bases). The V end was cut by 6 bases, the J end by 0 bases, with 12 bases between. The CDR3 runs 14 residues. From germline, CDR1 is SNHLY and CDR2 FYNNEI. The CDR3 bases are TGTGCCAGCAGATCAGACAGGAGCTCCTACGAGCAGTACTTC. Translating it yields CASRSDRSSYEQYF.

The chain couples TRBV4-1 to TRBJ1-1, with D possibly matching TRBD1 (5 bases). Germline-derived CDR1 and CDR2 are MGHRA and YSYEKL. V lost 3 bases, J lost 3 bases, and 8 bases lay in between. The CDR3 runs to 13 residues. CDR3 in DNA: TGCGCCAGCAGCCACCCCAGGGACACTGAAGCTTTCTTT. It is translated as CASSHPRDTEAFF.